The 4 T cell receptor beta chains given below trace back to one sample, sequenced in a study of early T cells in non-severe SARS-CoV-2 infection. TCRdb itself ran the 5' RACE reads through MiXCR, one entry per CDR3 protein. The sample records roughly 70,000 distinct CDR3 sequences, roughly 13% being singletons. Sample: whole blood. The receptors shown here come from an adult who was a healthcare worker with PCR-confirmed SARS-CoV-2 infection or an uninfected control (not recorded which).

This clonotype was seen many times. The V and J genes are TRBV7-2 and TRBJ1-3; no clear D gene. The CDR3 covers 17 residues. Trimming stripped 5 bases from V and 2 bases from J, with 19 bases between. Germline values: CDR1 SGHTA, CDR2 FQGNSA. The CDR3 DNA reads as TGTGCCAGCAGCCGCGATTTGGCCCGAGGGACTGGAAACACCATATATTTT. Translation gives CASSRDLARGTGNTIYF.

This chain connects TRBV2 to TRBJ2-2; no reliable D call. This CDR3 comprises 14 residues. The V gene lost 4 bases and the J gene lost 7 bases, with 13 bases spanning the gap. Germline-derived CDR1 and CDR2 are SNHLY and FYNNEI. CDR3 residues: CASSVGLGYGELFF. The DNA for the CDR3 is TGTGCCAGCAGTGTCGGTCTGGGTTACGGGGAGCTGTTTTTT.

The sample holds a few counts of this clonotype. The chain employs TRBV28 and TRBJ2-4, with D perhaps TRBD1 or TRBD2 (5 bases each). CDR3 length: 14 amino acids. The germline V and J ends were trimmed by 7 bases and 6 bases, with 16 bases remaining between them. The germline CDR1 and CDR2 sequences are MDHEN and SYDVKM. The CDR3 nucleotides are TGTGCCAGCACCTCAGGGAGCGGCGTAAACATTCAGTACTTC. The encoded protein is CASTSGSGVNIQYF.

The genes are TRBV18 and TRBJ2-1, with TRBD2 identical over 7 bases. V was clipped by 2 bases and J by 2 bases; unmatched bases: 9. Germline values: CDR1 KGHSH, CDR2 LQKENI. This CDR3 is 17 amino acids long. The CDR3 DNA is TGTGCCAGCTCACCATACGACGCGGGAGCCACCTACAATGAGCAGTTCTTC. Its translation is CASSPYDAGATYNEQFF.